In its sample, the clone carrying this T cell receptor beta chain was seen a few times. Its antigen is still unknown. At one end, the junction sequence differs from germline, possibly due to a read error. Constant-segment-primed 5'RACE gave TCR alpha and TCR beta cDNA libraries with sample barcodes and UMIs. TCRdb ran MiXCR on the 5' RACE reads and lists one entry per CDR3 protein. The data contain fewer than 300,000 distinct CDR3 sequences, roughly 18% of them singletons. This sample is part of a study of T-cell memory formation after mild COVID-19. Looking at the study overall: Clustering of TCRs was largely donor specific. Points from the study as a whole: Contracting clones, day 15 to 85, had balanced CD4/CD8, and later expanders favored CD4+. Among CD4+ contracting clones, most were CM and EM, and CD8+ ones EMRA.

This CDR3 comprises 15 residues. The chain has TRBV23-1 and TRBJ2-2, with 11 bases identical to TRBD1. TRBV23-1 is treated as an ORF (open reading frame) with a function not yet certain. This clonotype originated in a man younger than 30 who had mild COVID-19 (a few samples of this study predate the infection). Cell type and time point are not known. Sequencing input: PBMCs or a T cell subset sorted from them (not recorded which). CDR3 nucleotide sequence: TGCGCCAGCTGTCAGGACAGGGGGCGAATCGGGGAGCTGTTTTTT. Protein product: CASCQDRGRIGELFF.